This is a list of T cell receptor beta chains from one sample in a study of breast tumors, draining lymph nodes, adjacent tissues. MiXCR was run by TCRdb on the multiplex PCR reads, yielding one entry per CDR3 protein. The repertoire holds about 230,000 distinct CDR3 sequences, with around 32% as singletons. Sequenced input: axillary lymph node tissue. Source of these receptors: a female donor with breast cancer. Some clones in this sample may be carry-over from other donors' samples. The CDR3 runs from the conserved cysteine through the conserved F or W. D genes are given only for firm matches. The size of a clone is reported for some rows only, either as once, few or many, or as a class for expanded clones.

len,d_gene,v_gene,abundance,j_gene,CDR3aa,CDR3nt
15,.,TRBV5-1,many,TRBJ2-7,CASSPVMTGDYEQYF,TGCGCCAGCAGCCCGGTCATGACGGGGGACTACGAGCAGTACTTC
14,.,TRBV7-2,.,TRBJ2-5,CASSLARSGETQYF,TGTGCCAGCAGTTTGGCTAGGAGCGGGGAGACCCAGTACTTC
15,TRBD2,TRBV6-6,many,TRBJ2-1,CASSHGAGEGGEQFF,TGTGCCAGCAGTCACGGTGCGGGAGAGGGCGGTGAGCAGTTCTTC
17,TRBD2,TRBV20-1,.,TRBJ2-5,CSALSTSGDPSGDGQYF,TGCAGTGCTCTCTCAACTAGCGGGGACCCCTCAGGAGACGGCCAGTACTTC
16,TRBD2,TRBV6-2/TRBV6-3,.,TRBJ2-5,CASSYLSGGHQETQYF,TGTGCCAGCAGTTACCTCAGCGGGGGGCACCAAGAGACCCAGTACTTC
16,TRBD2,TRBV7-8,many,TRBJ2-3,CASSSGLAERTDTQYF,TGTGCCAGCAGCTCCGGCCTAGCGGAACGCACAGATACGCAGTATTTT
17,TRBD2,TRBV14,many,TRBJ2-7,CASSHGTSGRAGNEQYF,TGTGCCAGCAGCCACGGGACTAGCGGGAGGGCCGGGAACGAGCAGTACTTC
13,.,TRBV12-3/TRBV12-4,many,TRBJ2-1,CASSLGTYNEQFF,TGTGCCAGCAGTTTAGGAACCTACAATGAGCAGTTCTTC
10,.,TRBV9,many,TRBJ2-7,CASSVDEQYF,TGTGCCAGCAGCGTAGACGAGCAGTACTTC
16,.,TRBV9,.,TRBJ2-5,CASSVSGSPSRETQYF,TGTGCCAGCAGCGTATCAGGGTCTCCTTCAAGGGAGACCCAGTACTTC
14,TRBD1,TRBV5-1,many,TRBJ2-7,CASRSGQGAYEQYF,TGCGCCAGCAGAAGCGGACAGGGGGCCTACGAGCAGTACTTC
17,.,TRBV20-1,.,TRBJ2-1,CSARDGGREPGYNEQFF,TGCAGTGCTAGAGATGGGGGGCGGGAGCCAGGCTACAATGAGCAGTTCTTC
18,.,TRBV6-1,few,TRBJ2-3,CASSEPSPSQYRTDTQYF,TGTGCCAGCAGTGAACCCAGTCCGAGCCAATACCGCACAGATACGCAGTATTTT
13,.,TRBV27,many,TRBJ1-2,CASSFGTNYGYTF,TGTGCCAGCAGTTTTGGGACCAACTATGGCTACACCTTC
15,.,TRBV7-9,many,TRBJ2-5,CASSLLSAHQETQYF,TGTGCCAGCAGCTTATTGTCAGCCCACCAAGAGACCCAGTACTTC
15,TRBD1,TRBV7-9,.,TRBJ2-7,CASSLVRQGTSEQYF,TGTGCCAGCAGCTTAGTTCGACAGGGAACCTCCGAGCAGTACTTC
16,.,TRBV6-2/TRBV6-3,many,TRBJ2-1,CASSSLRPDSYNEQFF,TGTGCCAGCAGTTCCCTGAGGCCGGATTCCTACAATGAGCAGTTCTTC
14,TRBD2,TRBV20-1,.,TRBJ2-5,CSARGTSGGEAQYF,TGCAGTGCTAGGGGGACTAGCGGAGGAGAGGCCCAGTACTTC
14,.,TRBV2,many,TRBJ2-3,CASSGNEYTDTQYF,TGTGCCAGCAGTGGTAACGAATACACAGATACGCAGTATTTT
16,TRBD2,TRBV27,many,TRBJ2-7,CASSALLAGLHYEQYF,TGTGCCAGCAGTGCCCTACTAGCGGGATTGCACTACGAGCAGTACTTC
17,TRBD2,TRBV19,many,TRBJ2-4,CASSIHNSGRDKNIQYF,TGTGCCAGTAGTATCCATAATAGCGGGAGGGACAAAAACATTCAGTACTTC
15,TRBD2,TRBV2,once,TRBJ2-1,CASTERLAGGREQFF,TGCGCCAGCACTGAACGACTAGCGGGTGGCAGGGAGCAGTTCTTC
16,TRBD2,TRBV2,many,TRBJ2-3,CASSAPGLAGVDTQYF,TGTGCCAGCAGTGCCCCGGGACTAGCGGGAGTGGATACGCAGTATTTT
13,.,TRBV6-1,many,TRBJ2-7,CASSELTEYEQYF,TGTGCCAGCAGTGAACTGACAGAATACGAGCAGTACTTC
14,.,TRBV2,many,TRBJ2-3,CASSGGFPTDTQYF,TGTGCCAGCAGTGGAGGGTTCCCCACAGATACGCAGTATTTT
13,.,TRBV30,.,TRBJ2-1,CAWSVLLDNEQFF,TGTGCCTGGAGTGTACTTTTGGACAATGAGCAGTTCTTC
18,TRBD2,TRBV7-6,.,TRBJ2-3,CASSHRRGTSGREDTQYF,TGTGCCAGCAGCCATCGTAGAGGGACTAGCGGGAGGGAGGATACGCAGTATTTT
15,.,TRBV15,once,TRBJ1-4,CATSSLADLDEKLFF,TGTGCCACCAGCAGCTTGGCGGATTTAGATGAAAAACTGTTTTTT
16,.,TRBV19,many,TRBJ2-6,CASRAGEASGANVLTF,TGTGCCAGTAGGGCAGGGGAAGCGTCTGGGGCCAACGTCCTGACTTTC
16,.,TRBV6-1,many,TRBJ1-5,CASSAPAGPSNQPQHF,TGTGCCAGCAGTGCCCCGGCGGGTCCTAGCAATCAGCCCCAGCATTTT
13,.,TRBV19,many,TRBJ2-5,CASSQTVGETQYF,TGTGCCAGTAGCCAAACGGTGGGAGAGACCCAGTACTTC
17,.,TRBV20-1,many,TRBJ2-1,CSASLGPGGGSYNEQFF,TGCAGTGCTAGTTTGGGCCCGGGTGGCGGTTCCTACAATGAGCAGTTCTTC
10,.,TRBV20-1,.,TRBJ1-2,CSAQLSGNTF,TGCAGTGCCCAACTCTCTGGAAACACCTTC
16,.,TRBV11-1,.,TRBJ2-2,CASSLAVARDTGELFF,TGTGCCAGCAGCTTAGCGGTGGCCCGAGACACCGGGGAGCTGTTTTTT
14,.,TRBV20-1,many,TRBJ2-1,CSASRGITYNEQFF,TGCAGTGCTTCTCGGGGCATCACCTACAATGAGCAGTTCTTC
15,TRBD2,TRBV5-6,.,TRBJ2-7,CASSTGLAGDQEQYF,TGTGCCAGCAGCACCGGCCTAGCGGGAGATCAAGAGCAGTACTTC
16,TRBD2,TRBV20-1,many,TRBJ2-3,CSANGLAGGYTDTQYF,TGCAGTGCTAACGGACTAGCGGGAGGGTACACAGATACGCAGTATTTT
13,.,TRBV9,.,TRBJ2-7,CASSAGQGGEQYF,TGTGCCAGCAGCGCCGGGCAGGGCGGCGAGCAGTACTTC
12,.,TRBV7-9,many,TRBJ2-1,CASSFTYNEQFF,TGTGCCAGCAGCTTTACCTACAATGAGCAGTTCTTC
14,.,TRBV29-1,many,TRBJ2-7,CSVEGDGSSYEQYF,TGCAGCGTTGAGGGGGACGGAAGCTCCTACGAGCAGTACTTC
14,TRBD2,TRBV20-1,many,TRBJ2-2,CSATSGSSSGELFF,TGCAGTGCCACTAGCGGGAGTAGTTCCGGGGAGCTGTTTTTT
17,TRBD2,TRBV7-2,many,TRBJ2-5,CASSGGGLAGGREPQYF,TGTGCCAGCAGCGGTGGGGGACTAGCGGGGGGAAGGGAGCCCCAGTACTTC
18,.,TRBV28,few,TRBJ1-5,CASSLEMRVGTSNQPQHF,TGTGCCAGCAGTCTCGAGATGCGGGTGGGCACAAGCAATCAGCCCCAGCATTTT
15,TRBD1,TRBV7-2,many,TRBJ2-3,CASSLGDRVGDTQYF,TGTGCCAGCAGCTTAGGGGACAGGGTTGGGGATACGCAGTATTTT
15,TRBD2,TRBV28,.,TRBJ2-3,CASSFGGRIPDTQYF,TGTGCCAGCAGTTTTGGCGGGAGAATTCCAGATACGCAGTATTTT
16,TRBD2,TRBV15,once,TRBJ2-1,CATSTRTSAPYNEQFF,TGTGCCACCAGCACGAGGACTAGCGCTCCCTACAATGAGCAGTTCTTC
12,.,TRBV20-1,.,TRBJ1-2,CSAGDSGDGYTF,TGCAGTGCTGGAGACAGTGGTGATGGCTACACCTTC
14,.,TRBV10-3,many,TRBJ2-7,CAISESLSSYEQYF,TGTGCCATCAGTGAGTCATTAAGCTCCTACGAGCAGTACTTC
11,.,TRBV29-1,.,TRBJ1-2,CSGGSDYGYTF,TGCAGCGGGGGGTCAGACTATGGCTACACCTTC
15,.,TRBV5-1,.,TRBJ1-1,CASSLSGVANTEAFF,TGCGCCAGCAGCTTGAGCGGGGTCGCGAACACTGAAGCTTTCTTT
13,.,TRBV2,many,TRBJ2-5,CATKPQGKETQYF,TGTGCCACCAAGCCCCAGGGGAAAGAGACCCAGTACTTC
15,.,TRBV4-2,.,TRBJ1-6,CASSPQGNLNSPLHF,TGTGCCAGCAGCCCCCAGGGGAATCTTAATTCACCCCTCCACTTT
16,.,TRBV7-8,.,TRBJ1-3,CASSLAVAPLGSTIYF,TGTGCCAGCAGCTTAGCGGTCGCACCCTTGGGAAGCACCATATATTTT
13,.,TRBV5-4,many,TRBJ2-1,CASSSDYDNEQFF,TGTGCCAGCAGCTCGGACTATGACAATGAGCAGTTCTTC
14,.,TRBV19,.,TRBJ1-1,CASSRAQGPSEAFF,TGTGCCAGTAGTAGGGCACAGGGACCGAGTGAAGCTTTCTTT
16,TRBD2,TRBV9,many,TRBJ2-2,CASSPTHSGGTGELFF,TGTGCCAGCAGTCCCACCCACAGCGGGGGCACCGGGGAGCTGTTTTTT
16,.,TRBV5-1,many,TRBJ2-1,CASSREVAGNYNEQFF,TGCGCCAGCAGCCGAGAGGTTGCGGGAAACTACAATGAGCAGTTCTTC
13,.,TRBV20-1,few,TRBJ1-1,CSAREQSNTEAFF,TGCAGTGCTAGAGAGCAGTCGAACACTGAAGCTTTCTTT